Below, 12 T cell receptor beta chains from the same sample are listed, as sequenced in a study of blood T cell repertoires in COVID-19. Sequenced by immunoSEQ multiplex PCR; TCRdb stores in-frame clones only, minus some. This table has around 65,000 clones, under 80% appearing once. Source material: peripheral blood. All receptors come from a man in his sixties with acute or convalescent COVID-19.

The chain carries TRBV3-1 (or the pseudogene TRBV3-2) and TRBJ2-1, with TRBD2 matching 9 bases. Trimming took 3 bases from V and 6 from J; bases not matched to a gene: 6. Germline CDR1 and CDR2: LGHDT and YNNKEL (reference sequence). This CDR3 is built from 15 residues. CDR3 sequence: CASSHAGGRVNEQFF. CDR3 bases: TGTGCCAGCAGCCACGCGGGAGGGCGGGTCAATGAGCAGTTCTTC.

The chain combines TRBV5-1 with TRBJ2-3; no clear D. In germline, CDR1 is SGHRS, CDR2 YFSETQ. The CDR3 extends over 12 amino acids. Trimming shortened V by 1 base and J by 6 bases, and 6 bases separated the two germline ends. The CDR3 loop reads CASSLPSDTQYF. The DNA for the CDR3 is TGCGCCAGCAGCTTGCCGTCTGATACGCAGTATTTT.

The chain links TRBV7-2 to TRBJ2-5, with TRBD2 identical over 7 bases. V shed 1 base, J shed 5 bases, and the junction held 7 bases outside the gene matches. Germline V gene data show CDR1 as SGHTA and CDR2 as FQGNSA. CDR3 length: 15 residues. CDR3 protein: CASSLGAGEAETQYF. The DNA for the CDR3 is TGTGCCAGCAGCTTAGGGGCGGGAGAGGCTGAGACCCAGTACTTC.

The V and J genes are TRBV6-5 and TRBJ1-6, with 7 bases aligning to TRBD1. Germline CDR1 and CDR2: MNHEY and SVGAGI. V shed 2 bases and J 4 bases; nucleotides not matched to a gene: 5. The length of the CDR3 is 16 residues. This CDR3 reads CASSYGTALYNSPLHF. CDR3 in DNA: TGTGCCAGCAGTTACGGGACAGCCCTTTATAATTCACCCCTCCACTTT.

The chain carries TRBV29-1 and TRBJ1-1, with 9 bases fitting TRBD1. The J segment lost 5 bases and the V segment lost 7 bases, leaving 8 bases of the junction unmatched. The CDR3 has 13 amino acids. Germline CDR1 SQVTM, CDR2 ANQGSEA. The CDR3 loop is CSGVQGARTEAFF. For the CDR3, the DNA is TGCAGCGGCGTACAGGGGGCAAGAACTGAAGCTTTCTTT. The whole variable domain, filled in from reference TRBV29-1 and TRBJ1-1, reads SAVISQKPSRDICQRGTSLTIQCQVDSQVTMMFWYRQQPGQSLTLIATANQGSEATYESGFVIDKFPISRPNLTFSTLTVSNMSPEDSSIYLCSGVQGARTEAFFGQGTRLTVV.

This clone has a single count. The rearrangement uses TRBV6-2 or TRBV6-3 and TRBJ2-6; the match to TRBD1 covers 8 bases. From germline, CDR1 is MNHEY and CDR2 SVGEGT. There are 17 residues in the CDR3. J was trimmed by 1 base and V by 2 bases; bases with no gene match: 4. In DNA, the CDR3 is TGTGCCAGCAGTTACAGGGGACAGGTTTCTGGGGCCAACGTCCTGACTTTC. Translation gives CASSYRGQVSGANVLTF.

This CDR3 is CASSDRGGTGELFF. As DNA, the CDR3 is TGTGCCAGCAGTGATAGGGGGGGAACCGGGGAGCTGTTTTTT. The chain uses TRBV2 and TRBJ2-2; D may be TRBD2 (7 bases). This CDR3 has 14 residues. V was pared by 3 bases and J by 5 bases, with 10 bases between. Germline V gene data show CDR1 as SNHLY and CDR2 as FYNNEI.

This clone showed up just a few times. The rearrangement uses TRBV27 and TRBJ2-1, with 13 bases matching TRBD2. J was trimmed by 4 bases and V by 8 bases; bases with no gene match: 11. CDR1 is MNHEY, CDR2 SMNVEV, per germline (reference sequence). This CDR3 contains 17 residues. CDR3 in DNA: TGTGCCAGCGAGTTTACTAGCGGGAGGGCCGTTTACAATGAGCAGTTCTTC. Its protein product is CASEFTSGRAVYNEQFF.

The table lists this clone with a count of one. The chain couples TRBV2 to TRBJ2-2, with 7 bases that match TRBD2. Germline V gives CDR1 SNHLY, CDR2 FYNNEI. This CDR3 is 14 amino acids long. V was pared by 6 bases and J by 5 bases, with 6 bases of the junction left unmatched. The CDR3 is CASRVGRMTGELFF. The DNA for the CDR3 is TGTGCCAGCAGGGTCGGGAGGATGACCGGGGAGCTGTTTTTT.

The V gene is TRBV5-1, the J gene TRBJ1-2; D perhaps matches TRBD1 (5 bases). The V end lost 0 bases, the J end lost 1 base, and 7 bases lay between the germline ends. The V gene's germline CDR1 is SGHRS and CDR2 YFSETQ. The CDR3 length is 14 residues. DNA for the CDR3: TGCGCCAGCAGCTTGGGACAGAGTAACTATGGCTACACCTTC. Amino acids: CASSLGQSNYGYTF.

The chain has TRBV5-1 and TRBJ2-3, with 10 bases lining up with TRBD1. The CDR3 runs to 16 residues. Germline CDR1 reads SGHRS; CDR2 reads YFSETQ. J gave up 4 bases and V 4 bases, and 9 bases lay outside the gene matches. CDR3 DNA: TGCGCCAGCAGCGTAAACGGACAGGGGGGTGCAGATACGCAGTATTTT. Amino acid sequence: CASSVNGQGGADTQYF.

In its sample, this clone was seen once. The CDR3 sequence is CACPRGLAVHTGELFF. The CDR3 DNA sequence: TGTGCCTGCCCCCGGGGACTAGCGGTACACACCGGGGAGCTGTTTTTT. The chain employs TRBV30 and TRBJ2-2, with 11 bases lining up with TRBD2. With 6 bases clipped from V and 3 bases from J, the junction kept 9 bases outside the gene matches. From germline, CDR1 is GTSNPN and CDR2 SVGIG (reference sequence). CDR3 length: 16 amino acids.